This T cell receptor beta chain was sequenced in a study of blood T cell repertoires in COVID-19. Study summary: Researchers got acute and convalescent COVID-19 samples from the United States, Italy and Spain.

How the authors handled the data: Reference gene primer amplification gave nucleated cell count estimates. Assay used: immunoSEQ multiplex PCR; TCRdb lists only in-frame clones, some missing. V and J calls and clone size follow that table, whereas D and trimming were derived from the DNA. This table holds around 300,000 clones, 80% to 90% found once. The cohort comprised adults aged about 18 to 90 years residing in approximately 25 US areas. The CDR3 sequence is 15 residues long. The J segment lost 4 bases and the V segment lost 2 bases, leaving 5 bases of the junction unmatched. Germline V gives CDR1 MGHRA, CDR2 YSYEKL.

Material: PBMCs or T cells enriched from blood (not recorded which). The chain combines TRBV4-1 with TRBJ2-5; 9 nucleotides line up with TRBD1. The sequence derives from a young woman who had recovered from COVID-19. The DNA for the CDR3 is TGCGCCAGCAGCCAACCACAGGGGGCCGGAGAGACCCAGTACTTC. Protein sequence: CASSQPQGAGETQYF.